This T cell receptor (beta chain) was observed in a study of T cell responses to AZD1222 COVID-19 vaccine. CDR3 length: 13 amino acids. The germline V and J ends were trimmed by 4 bases and 4 bases, with 11 bases remaining between them. CDR1 is SGHDT, CDR2 YYEEEE, per germline. Regarding this clone: Its antigen is not identified.

General study findings and limits: Most donors were white British and more were female, and clonal diversity was possibly underestimated. Dominant at 160-218 and 743-854, vaccine-associated CD4 TCRs also spanned spike.

Here immunoSEQ multiplex PCR was the method, and the copy in TCRdb shows in-frame clones only, minus some. In the table there are 140,000 to 150,000 clones, 92% of which are singletons. This TCR derives from an adult in good health. The specimen comprised peripheral blood, sampled on day 0 of AZD1222 vaccination. V is TRBV5-6 and J is TRBJ1-2; D uncertain. DNA for the CDR3: TGTGCCAGCAGCGCCGGACGCTTCTATGGCTACACCTTC. Protein product: CASSAGRFYGYTF. Together with reference TRBV5-6 and TRBJ1-2, the CDR3 gives the full variable domain: DAGVTQSPTHLIKTRGQQVTLRCSPKSGHDTVSWYQQALGQGPQFIFQYYEEEERQRGNFPDRFSGHQFPNYSSELNVNALLLGDSALYLCASSAGRFYGYTFGSGTRLTVV.